These T cell receptor beta chains were read from a single sample in a study of control samples from healthy donors and cancer patients. Sequencing used immunoSEQ multiplex PCR; TCRdb keeps in-frame clones, though not all of them. This table has 120,000 or so clones, approximately 92% appearing once. Input material: PBMCs. These receptor sequences come from a man aged 80 or over with head and neck cancer. Each CDR3 is given with its conserved first and last residue. D genes are given only for firm matches. Clone size is given for some rows only: seen once, a few or many times, or a class if the clone is expanded.

clone size: -; D gene: -; V gene: TRBV5-4; J gene: TRBJ2-2; CDR3 protein: CASSFMVSAERTGELFF; CDR3 DNA: TGTGCCAGCAGCTTTATGGTCTCCGCGGAGCGGACCGGGGAGCTGTTTTTT
clone size: -; D gene: -; V gene: TRBV7-2; J gene: TRBJ2-1; CDR3 protein: CASSLESNEQFF; CDR3 DNA: TGTGCCAGCAGCTTAGAAAGCAATGAGCAGTTCTTC
clone size: -; D gene: TRBD1; V gene: TRBV7-9; J gene: TRBJ1-2; CDR3 protein: CASSSGTGMNGYTF; CDR3 DNA: TGTGCCAGCAGCTCCGGGACAGGGATGAACGGCTACACCTTC
clone size: -; D gene: -; V gene: TRBV7-9; J gene: TRBJ1-5; CDR3 protein: CASTSGLFQPQHF; CDR3 DNA: TGTGCCAGCACCTCGGGCCTTTTTCAGCCCCAGCATTTT
clone size: -; D gene: -; V gene: TRBV6-6; J gene: TRBJ1-2; CDR3 protein: CASRRPGANYGYTF; CDR3 DNA: TGTGCCAGCAGACGACCAGGGGCCAACTATGGCTACACCTTC
clone size: -; D gene: -; V gene: TRBV4-1; J gene: TRBJ2-7; CDR3 protein: CASSFRLERYEQYF; CDR3 DNA: TGCGCCAGCAGCTTCCGACTAGAACGGTACGAGCAGTACTTC
clone size: -; D gene: -; V gene: TRBV7-9; J gene: TRBJ1-2; CDR3 protein: CASSTVGRPNYGYTF; CDR3 DNA: TGTGCCAGCAGCACCGTTGGGAGACCAAACTATGGCTACACCTTC
clone size: -; D gene: -; V gene: TRBV6-5; J gene: TRBJ2-7; CDR3 protein: CASSRASHEQYF; CDR3 DNA: TGTGCCAGCAGTCGGGCCTCCCACGAGCAGTACTTC
clone size: -; D gene: -; V gene: TRBV7-8; J gene: TRBJ2-3; CDR3 protein: CASSSRPGLSTDTQYF; CDR3 DNA: TGTGCCAGCAGCTCCCGCCCGGGTCTTAGCACAGATACGCAGTATTTT
clone size: -; D gene: -; V gene: TRBV14; J gene: TRBJ2-7; CDR3 protein: CASSQGRLDAQQYF; CDR3 DNA: TGTGCCAGCAGCCAAGGGCGGCTAGATGCACAGCAGTACTTC
clone size: -; D gene: -; V gene: TRBV5-1; J gene: TRBJ2-4; CDR3 protein: CASSSLGGNGAKNIQYF; CDR3 DNA: TGCGCCAGCAGCTCACTGGGGGGCAACGGAGCCAAAAACATTCAGTACTTC
clone size: -; D gene: TRBD2; V gene: TRBV19; J gene: TRBJ2-1; CDR3 protein: CASSRRTSAYNEQFF; CDR3 DNA: TGTGCCAGTAGTAGGCGGACTAGCGCTTACAATGAGCAGTTCTTC
clone size: -; D gene: TRBD2; V gene: TRBV7-6; J gene: TRBJ2-5; CDR3 protein: CASTWGGALQETQYF; CDR3 DNA: TGTGCCAGCACCTGGGGAGGGGCCCTCCAAGAGACCCAGTACTTC
clone size: -; D gene: -; V gene: TRBV7-2; J gene: TRBJ2-7; CDR3 protein: CASSFETSREQYF; CDR3 DNA: TGTGCCAGCAGCTTTGAGACTAGTCGGGAGCAGTACTTC
clone size: -; D gene: -; V gene: TRBV5-1; J gene: TRBJ2-5; CDR3 protein: CASSPTAAQETQYF; CDR3 DNA: TGCGCCAGCAGCCCGACAGCAGCCCAAGAGACCCAGTACTTC
clone size: -; D gene: -; V gene: TRBV30; J gene: TRBJ1-1; CDR3 protein: CAWSIARGTEAFF; CDR3 DNA: TGTGCCTGGAGTATTGCGAGGGGAACTGAAGCTTTCTTT
clone size: -; D gene: -; V gene: TRBV6-5; J gene: TRBJ2-5; CDR3 protein: CASSYSTPRETQYF; CDR3 DNA: TGTGCCAGCAGTTACTCGACCCCGAGAGAGACCCAGTACTTC
clone size: -; D gene: TRBD2; V gene: TRBV27; J gene: TRBJ2-3; CDR3 protein: CASKSGAYRDTQYF; CDR3 DNA: TGTGCCAGCAAGAGCGGGGCATACAGAGATACGCAGTATTTT
clone size: -; D gene: -; V gene: TRBV7-9; J gene: TRBJ1-2; CDR3 protein: CASSQGNYGYTF; CDR3 DNA: TGTGCCAGCAGCCAGGGTAACTATGGCTACACCTTC
clone size: -; D gene: -; V gene: TRBV19; J gene: TRBJ1-5; CDR3 protein: CASNARTSGLTQHF; CDR3 DNA: TGTGCCAGTAATGCAAGGACTTCGGGCTTGACCCAGCATTTT
clone size: -; D gene: -; V gene: TRBV2; J gene: TRBJ2-1; CDR3 protein: CASSEHNEQFF; CDR3 DNA: TGTGCCAGCAGTGAACACAATGAGCAGTTCTTC
clone size: -; D gene: -; V gene: TRBV30; J gene: TRBJ1-5; CDR3 protein: CAWSVQGGIIDQPQHF; CDR3 DNA: TGTGCCTGGAGTGTACAGGGTGGGATTATTGATCAGCCCCAGCATTTT
clone size: -; D gene: TRBD2; V gene: TRBV15; J gene: TRBJ2-2; CDR3 protein: CATSRTPGTRGNTGELFF; CDR3 DNA: TGTGCCACCAGCAGAACCCCCGGGACTAGAGGCAACACCGGGGAGCTGTTTTTT
clone size: once; D gene: -; V gene: TRBV2; J gene: TRBJ1-6; CDR3 protein: CASSDVGYNSPLHF; CDR3 DNA: TGTGCCAGCAGTGATGTGGGATATAATTCACCCCTCCACTTT
clone size: once; D gene: -; V gene: TRBV9; J gene: TRBJ1-5; CDR3 protein: CASAPGGGNSNQPQHF; CDR3 DNA: TGTGCCAGCGCCCCTGGGGGGGGGAATAGCAATCAGCCCCAGCATTTT
clone size: -; D gene: TRBD2; V gene: TRBV4-2; J gene: TRBJ2-7; CDR3 protein: CASSQDSSGVYEQYF; CDR3 DNA: TGTGCCAGCAGCCAAGATTCGAGCGGGGTGTACGAGCAGTACTTC
clone size: -; D gene: -; V gene: TRBV28; J gene: TRBJ1-4; CDR3 protein: CASSLFAGKLFF; CDR3 DNA: TGTGCCAGCAGTTTATTTGCCGGAAAACTGTTTTTT
clone size: -; D gene: -; V gene: TRBV6-2/TRBV6-3; J gene: TRBJ1-5; CDR3 protein: CASSYLASSNQPQHF; CDR3 DNA: TGTGCCAGCAGTTATTTAGCTAGTAGCAATCAGCCCCAGCATTTT
clone size: once; D gene: TRBD1; V gene: TRBV19; J gene: TRBJ1-5; CDR3 protein: CASTQQGTGNQPQHF; CDR3 DNA: TGTGCCAGTACCCAACAGGGGACCGGCAATCAGCCCCAGCATTTT